These 23 T cell receptor beta chains were all obtained from the same sample, sequenced in a study of shared T cell receptors in the human thymus. TCRdb's copy holds only in-frame clones and misses some; the assay was immunoSEQ multiplex PCR. The sample records roughly 560,000 clones, about four fifths being singletons. The same specimen was also included in a second study, on human thymus T cells.

The sample taken for sequencing was thymocytes. The receptors here all came from a boy under two years old with a congenital heart defect.

This chain links TRBV10-3 with TRBJ2-5; TRBD1 matches at 9 bases. The trim removed 5 bases at V and 3 bases at J, leaving 7 bases unmatched. Germline V lookup: CDR1 ENHRY, CDR2 SYGVKD. This CDR3 has 15 amino acids. Written as DNA, the CDR3 is TGTGCCATCAGTTCCCGCCGACAGGGGGAAGAGACCCAGTACTTC. As protein: CAISSRRQGEETQYF.

This clone has more than one count but fewer than ten. V is TRBV7-9 and J is TRBJ1-2, with 9 nucleotides matching TRBD1. This CDR3 comprises 13 residues. Looked up from germline, CDR1 is SEHNR and CDR2 is FQNEAQ (reference sequence). V was pared by 1 base and J by 8 bases, with 2 bases of the junction left unmatched. CDR3 bases: TGTGCCAGCAGCTTAGGGACAGGGGAAGGCTACACCTTC. Residues: CASSLGTGEGYTF.

V and J are TRBV2 and TRBJ2-1, with a possible D match to TRBD1 (6 bases). Germline V gene sequence: CDR1 SNHLY, CDR2 FYNNEI. CDR3 length: 13 residues. V lost 8 bases, J lost 5 bases, and 13 bases lay in between. The CDR3 here is CASHRDPNNEQFF. DNA for the CDR3: TGTGCCAGCCACAGGGACCCAAACAATGAGCAGTTCTTC.

This clone showed up just once. The chain employs TRBV7-9 and TRBJ1-5; D not certain. With 1 base removed from V and 9 bases from J, the gap between germline ends came to 13 bases. Looked up from germline, CDR1 is SEHNR and CDR2 is FQNEAQ (reference sequence). The CDR3 covers 14 residues. The CDR3 region has the DNA TGTGCCAGCAGCTTAGGAGCAGGATGGTGGCCCCAGCATTTT. Protein product: CASSLGAGWWPQHF.

The chain employs TRBV6-7 and TRBJ2-7; 8 nucleotides match TRBD2. TRBV6-7 is known as an ORF, though its function is uncertain. V gave up 5 bases and J gave up 3 bases; unmatched junction bases: 0. The CDR3 has 12 residues. CDR3: CASSLAGYEQYF. CDR3 coding DNA: TGTGCCAGCAGTCTAGCGGGCTACGAGCAGTACTTC.

This rearrangement joins TRBV10-3 to TRBJ2-3; 7 positions agree with TRBD2. V shed 0 bases, J shed 3 bases, and the junction held 6 bases outside the gene matches. The CDR3 loop spans 16 amino acids. Germline V gene sequence: CDR1 ENHRY, CDR2 SYGVKD. This CDR3 is CAISESTPSGTDTQYF. The CDR3 DNA is TGTGCCATCAGTGAGTCTACGCCTAGCGGTACAGATACGCAGTATTTT.

The J gene is TRBJ1-3, the V gene TRBV4-2; perhaps TRBD1 as D (5 bases). The CDR3 length is 17 residues. CDR1 and CDR2 (germline): LGHNA, YNFKEQ. Trimming left V 3 bases short and J 6 bases short, with 21 bases between. The CDR3 loop is CASSHEQWQGLANTIYF. In DNA, the CDR3 is TGTGCCAGCAGCCACGAACAGTGGCAGGGATTGGCAAACACCATATATTTT.

The chain links TRBV6-5 to TRBJ1-5; TRBD1 matches at 7 bases. Germline lookup yields CDR1 MNHEY and CDR2 SVGAGI. Unmatched junction bases numbered 7, after V lost 5 bases and J lost 6 bases. This CDR3 comprises 14 residues. The CDR3 DNA reads TGTGCCAGCAGTCGTCAGGGGGTGGGTCAGCCCCAGCATTTT. Translation: CASSRQGVGQPQHF.

V is TRBV5-4 and J is TRBJ1-4; 9 positions match TRBD1. Germline V gene data show CDR1 as SGHNT and CDR2 as YYREEE (reference sequence). The CDR3 has 14 amino acids. The V gene end was trimmed by 2 bases and the J gene end by 5 bases; junction bases not matched to a gene: 1. The CDR3 DNA reads TGTGCCAGCAGCTTACAGGGGGCGAATGAAAAACTGTTTTTT. This sequence encodes CASSLQGANEKLFF.

This clone was observed a single time. This chain uses TRBV27 with TRBJ1-1, with D perhaps matching TRBD1 (6 bases). Germline values: CDR1 MNHEY, CDR2 SMNVEV (reference sequence). V lost 3 bases and J 7 bases, leaving 18 bases between the germline ends. CDR3 size: 15 residues. The CDR3 DNA is TGTGCCAGCAGTTTGGTCGGGGGGCTATTGGGTGAAGCTTTCTTT. Translation: CASSLVGGLLGEAFF.

The V call is TRBV4-1, the J call TRBJ1-2; 9 bases line up with TRBD1. Germline CDR1 MGHRA, CDR2 YSYEKL. The CDR3 is 14 residues long. V lost 4 bases to trimming and J lost 2 bases; unmatched junction nucleotides: 2. CDR3 DNA sequence: TGCGCCAGCAGCCCGGGACAGGGAAACTATGGCTACACCTTC. Translating gives CASSPGQGNYGYTF.

V is TRBV6-4 and J is TRBJ2-6; TRBD2 matches 14 bases. Germline V lookup: CDR1 MRHNA, CDR2 SNTAGT. With V trimmed by 0 bases and J by 2 bases, 3 bases remained unmatched. This CDR3 comprises 19 residues. Here the CDR3 DNA reads TGTGCCAGCAGTGACTCGACTAGCGGGAGGGCCCCTGGGGCCAACGTCCTGACTTTC. Translation: CASSDSTSGRAPGANVLTF.

This clone was counted a few times. CDR3 DNA sequence: TGTGCCGCCGGTCCAAGCCCCTACGAGCAGTACTTC. It encodes CAAGPSPYEQYF. The rearrangement uses TRBV7-2 and TRBJ2-7; D gene uncertain. The length of the CDR3 is 12 residues. Trimming cost V 11 bases and J 2 bases, with 13 bases left between them. The germline V gene has CDR1 SGHTA and CDR2 FQGNSA.

This chain uses TRBV28 with TRBJ2-1, with 8 bases aligning to TRBD2. Germline values: CDR1 MDHEN, CDR2 SYDVKM. The CDR3 is 16 amino acids. The J segment lost 3 bases and the V segment lost 4 bases, leaving 8 bases of the junction unmatched. The CDR3: CASSSGLVWYYNEQFF. CDR3 in DNA: TGTGCCAGCAGTTCGGGACTAGTTTGGTACTACAATGAGCAGTTCTTC.

The chain employs TRBV30 and TRBJ2-7; D may be TRBD2 (5 bases). The ends were cut back, 8 bases at V and 0 bases at J, with 26 bases in the middle. Germline CDR1 GTSNPN, CDR2 SVGIG (reference sequence). The CDR3 is 17 amino acids. The CDR3 here is CAIGWMGRSGYSYEQYF. CDR3 bases: TGTGCCATTGGATGGATGGGAAGAAGCGGCTACTCCTACGAGCAGTACTTC.

For this clone: The same CDR3 also results from other DNA sequences found in this sample. The chain recombines TRBV7-9 with TRBJ1-1; D may be TRBD1 (6 bases). CDR3 length: 14 amino acids. Per germline, CDR1 SEHNR and CDR2 FQNEAQ (reference sequence). V was cut by 7 bases and J by 1 base, with 13 bases left in between. CDR3 bases: TGTGCCAGCACTTCCCGGGGACAGAACACTGAAGCTTTCTTT. This encodes CASTSRGQNTEAFF.

For the CDR3, the DNA is TGTGCCATCAGTGAGTCCCGGGACAGGGAGGGACAGCCCCAGCATTTT. Translation: CAISESRDREGQPQHF. The genes are TRBV10-3 and TRBJ1-5; 9 nucleotides align to TRBD1. After removal of 0 bases from V and 7 bases from J, the junction contained 7 bases not matched to a gene. The CDR3 covers 16 residues. The germline CDR1 and CDR2 sequences are ENHRY and SYGVKD.

The chain has TRBV2 and TRBJ1-5; no definite D call. This CDR3 is built from 12 residues. V lost 4 bases and J lost 7, with 8 bases in between. Germline V CDR1 and CDR2: SNHLY, FYNNEI. CDR3 DNA sequence: TGTGCCAGCAGTGGGAGCCCACAGCCCCAGCATTTT. Its protein product is CASSGSPQPQHF.

The chain combines TRBV29-1 with TRBJ2-1; the D is unclear. The germline gives CDR1 SQVTM, CDR2 ANQGSEA. The CDR3 is 19 residues long. V was shortened by 0 bases and J by 3 bases, with 24 bases between the two germline ends. In DNA, the CDR3 is TGCAGCGTTGAAGATCGGCTAGTTAAGTCTCCCTTTAGCTACAATGAGCAGTTCTTC. As protein: CSVEDRLVKSPFSYNEQFF.

This sequence joins TRBV7-6 and TRBJ2-7; D ambiguous. CDR1 SGHVS and CDR2 FNYEAQ come from the germline V gene. Trimming stripped 5 bases from V and 6 bases from J, with 17 bases between. The CDR3 spans 14 residues. CDR3 loop: CASSPSKRRAEQYF. The CDR3 DNA follows: TGTGCCAGCAGCCCCTCCAAACGCCGAGCCGAGCAGTACTTC.

This chain links TRBV6-1 with TRBJ1-5; D is uncertain. Trimming shortened V by 1 base and J by 0 bases, and 13 bases separated the two germline ends. The CDR3 runs 17 residues. CDR1 is MNHNS, CDR2 SASEGT, per germline. The DNA for the CDR3 is TGTGCCAGCAGTGAAGTCAGGTGGGTTTATAGCAATCAGCCCCAGCATTTT. It codes for CASSEVRWVYSNQPQHF.

V is TRBV6-5 and J is TRBJ2-2; D is ambiguous. V was trimmed by 2 bases and J by 1 base, leaving 2 bases between them. CDR3 size: 13 residues. Looked up from germline, CDR1 is MNHEY and CDR2 is SVGAGI. The CDR3 here is CASSYQNTGELFF. The DNA of the CDR3 is TGTGCCAGCAGTTACCAGAACACCGGGGAGCTGTTTTTT.

The V and J genes are TRBV5-4 and TRBJ2-5; the D gene is possibly TRBD1 (6 bases). This CDR3 contains 13 residues. Germline CDR1 is SGHNT and CDR2 is YYREEE (reference sequence). Between the trimmed V and J ends, which lost 5 bases and 5 bases, there was a span of 13 bases. The DNA of the CDR3 is TGTGCCAGCAGACCCACAGGGTGGGAGACCCAGTACTTC. As protein: CASRPTGWETQYF.